The 19 T cell receptor beta chains reported below all come from one sample, sequenced in a study of blood T cell repertoires in COVID-19. Clones were read by immunoSEQ multiplex PCR, and TCRdb kept only the in-frame ones, dropping some. The sample has roughly 260,000 clones, 85% to 90% seen once; the top ten hold around 3.5%. The sequenced material came from peripheral blood. These receptors originate from a woman between 40 and 55 years old with acute or convalescent COVID-19.

In DNA, the CDR3 is TGCAGCGTTGGGTGGGCAGGGATCATCGGTGAGCAGTTCTTC. Protein sequence: CSVGWAGIIGEQFF. The chain couples TRBV29-1 to TRBJ2-1, with D perhaps matching TRBD1 (5 bases). The germline V gene has CDR1 SQVTM and CDR2 ANQGSEA. V lost 4 bases and J lost 9, with 19 bases in between. This CDR3 spans 14 amino acids.

This rearrangement joins TRBV27 to TRBJ1-1, with no clear D. Germline V CDR1 and CDR2: MNHEY, SMNVEV (reference sequence). CDR3 size: 17 residues. V was trimmed by 6 bases and J by 1 base, leaving 21 bases between them. CDR3 DNA: TGTGCCAGCAGAACCCAGCGTCTCCTTAATGAGAACACTGAAGCTTTCTTT. This encodes CASRTQRLLNENTEAFF.

As to this clone: Within the sample, other DNA sequences also encode this same CDR3. The rearrangement links TRBV18 to TRBJ1-4; 7 bases are shared with TRBD1. The CDR3 runs to 15 residues. CDR1 and CDR2 (germline): KGHSH, LQKENI. With V trimmed by 2 bases and J by 0 bases, 0 bases remained unmatched. The CDR3 coding sequence is TGTGCCAGCTCACCAGGGACAGCAACTAATGAAAAACTGTTTTTT. Translation gives CASSPGTATNEKLFF.

V is TRBV18 and J is TRBJ1-1, with no clear D. The V gene's germline CDR1 is KGHSH and CDR2 LQKENI. This CDR3 is built from 14 residues. V gave up 2 bases and J gave up 0 bases, with 7 bases separating them. The DNA of the CDR3 is TGTGCCAGCTCACCATTCCACTTGAACACTGAAGCTTTCTTT. Translated, it gives CASSPFHLNTEAFF.

This rearrangement joins TRBV3-1 (or the pseudogene TRBV3-2) to TRBJ2-3, with 7 positions matching TRBD1. The CDR3 contains 15 residues. The germline V gene encodes CDR1 LGHDT and CDR2 YNNKEL (reference sequence). Unmatched junction bases numbered 7, after V lost 1 base and J lost 6 bases. As DNA, the CDR3 is TGTGCCAGCAGCCAAGGAGGGGGCCTGTTTGATACGCAGTATTTT. Residues: CASSQGGGLFDTQYF.

The V and J genes are TRBV19 and TRBJ1-2, with D perhaps matching TRBD1 (6 bases). This CDR3 comprises 12 residues. V was pared by 7 bases and J by 5 bases, with 11 bases between. Germline V CDR1 and CDR2: LNHDA, SQIVND (reference sequence). The CDR3 DNA is TGTGCCAGTAAGGGGGGGAATTATGGCTACACCTTC. Its translation: CASKGGNYGYTF.

J is TRBJ2-7 and V is TRBV6-6; TRBD1 aligns across 11 bases. Germline V gene lookup returns CDR1 MNHNY and CDR2 SVGAGI (reference sequence). The V segment lost 3 bases and the J segment 6 bases; nucleotides outside the gene matches: 7. The CDR3 runs to 15 residues. The CDR3, as DNA: TGTGCCAGCAGTTATGGGACAGGGGGAGTCAGCGAGCAGTACGTC. Amino acid sequence: CASSYGTGGVSEQYV.

The V and J genes are TRBV6-6 and TRBJ2-7, with 8 nucleotides matching TRBD1. The CDR3 runs to 14 residues. CDR1 and CDR2 from the germline V gene are MNHNY and SVGAGI (reference sequence). V was pared by 5 bases and J by 6 bases, with 9 bases of the junction left unmatched. In DNA form, the CDR3 reads TGTGCCAGCAGTCCCCAGGGGGCTAAGGGCGAGCAGTACGTC. This translates into CASSPQGAKGEQYV.

V gene TRBV7-7 combines with J gene TRBJ2-5; maybe TRBD2 (5 bases). The CDR3 is made up of 13 amino acids. V was shortened by 5 bases and J by 5 bases, with 12 bases between the two germline ends. Germline CDR1 reads SSHAT; CDR2 reads FNYEAQ (reference sequence). The CDR3 here is CASSVSAAETQYF. CDR3 nucleotides: TGTGCCAGCAGCGTTAGCGCAGCGGAGACCCAGTACTTC.

This sequence joins TRBV6-4 and TRBJ1-3; 7 nucleotides match TRBD1. The CDR3 has 15 residues. V shed 7 bases, J shed 0 bases, and the junction held 6 bases outside the gene matches. Germline lookup yields CDR1 MRHNA and CDR2 SNTAGT. Written as DNA, the CDR3 is TGTGCCAGCAAAAGGGACAGCGGCTCTGGAAACACCATATATTTT. Its protein product is CASKRDSGSGNTIYF.

J is TRBJ2-1 and V is TRBV6-5; tentatively, D is TRBD1 (6 bases). V was clipped by 7 bases and J by 5 bases, with 9 bases between them. The germline gives CDR1 MNHEY, CDR2 SVGAGI. This CDR3 has 12 amino acids. DNA for the CDR3: TGTGCCAGCAATCAGGGGCACAATGAGCAGTTCTTC. This translates into CASNQGHNEQFF.

The chain recombines TRBV6-5 with TRBJ1-5; D is unclear. Germline V lookup: CDR1 MNHEY, CDR2 SVGAGI. The CDR3 is made up of 13 amino acids. V lost 7 bases, J lost 5 bases, and 12 bases lay in between. CDR3 residues: CASKFGQDQPQHF. CDR3 coding DNA: TGTGCCAGCAAATTCGGCCAGGATCAGCCCCAGCATTTT.

This sequence joins TRBV7-9 and TRBJ2-3, with 10 bases identical to TRBD2. CDR3 length equals 15 residues. CDR1 SEHNR and CDR2 FQNEAQ come from the germline V gene (reference sequence). V was pared by 5 bases and J by 4 bases, with 6 bases of the junction left unmatched. As DNA, the CDR3 is TGTGCCAGCAGCCCGGGACTAGCGATATCAGATACGCAGTATTTT. Protein sequence: CASSPGLAISDTQYF.

The chain has TRBV6-5 and TRBJ2-7, with a weak D call TRBD1 (5 bases). The CDR3 contains 12 residues. Trimming shortened V by 6 bases and J by 6 bases, and 12 bases separated the two germline ends. From germline, CDR1 is MNHEY and CDR2 SVGAGI. The DNA of the CDR3 is TGTGCCAGCAGCTTCCAGGGTCTCGAGCAGTACGTC. Its protein is CASSFQGLEQYV.

The V gene is TRBV4-2, the J gene TRBJ1-2; 7 bases are a match to TRBD1. The CDR3 is made up of 15 amino acids. V was clipped by 4 bases and J by 6 bases; unmatched bases: 11. The germline gives CDR1 LGHNA, CDR2 YNFKEQ. In DNA, the CDR3 is TGTGCCAGCAGCCTTGGACAGGAAGGGGACGATGGCTACACCTTC. Residues: CASSLGQEGDDGYTF.

The genes are TRBV2 and TRBJ2-1; possible D gene TRBD2, 7 bases. This CDR3 contains 16 residues. CDR1 is SNHLY and CDR2 is FYNNEI in the germline V gene. V dropped 1 base and J dropped 2 bases, with 12 bases sitting between them. The CDR3: CASSEGGGPTYNEQFF. The CDR3 bases are TGTGCCAGCAGTGAAGGGGGGGGGCCTACCTACAATGAGCAGTTCTTC.

The gene calls are TRBV10-3 and TRBJ2-3, with 11 bases fitting TRBD2. The CDR3 has 15 residues. CDR1 and CDR2 from the germline V gene are ENHRY and SYGVKD. The trim removed 10 bases at V and 1 base at J, leaving 7 bases unmatched. CDR3 amino acids: CATLRLAGRTDTQYF. The CDR3 bases are TGTGCCACCTTACGACTAGCGGGACGCACAGATACGCAGTATTTT.

The rearrangement uses TRBV3-1 (or the pseudogene TRBV3-2) and TRBJ1-1; D remains ambiguous. The V gene lost 8 bases and the J gene lost 5 bases, with 9 bases spanning the gap. CDR3 size: 11 residues. Per the germline V gene, CDR1 is LGHDT and CDR2 is YNNKEL (reference sequence). In nucleotides, the CDR3 is TGTGCCAGCGGCCCACGGACTGAAGCTTTCTTT. The encoded protein is CASGPRTEAFF.

The chain links TRBV19 to TRBJ2-3; 13 positions match TRBD2. Germline trimming cut 10 bases from V and 6 bases from J; bases unmatched to any gene: 7. Germline-derived CDR1 and CDR2 are LNHDA and SQIVND (reference sequence). The CDR3 length is 14 residues. The DNA of the CDR3 is TGTGCCACGCGGACTAGCGGGGGCCGGGATACGCAGTATTTT. Residues: CATRTSGGRDTQYF.